This T cell receptor (beta chain) was found in a study of blood T cell repertoires in COVID-19. Looking at the study overall: T cells, B-cell-depleted T cells, or PBMCs provided the cDNA or gDNA that served as material.

V trimming: 0 bases; J trimming: 8 bases; junction bases outside the gene matches: 7. The CDR3 length is 15 residues. Germline values: CDR1 WSHSY, CDR2 SAAADI. Produced via immunoSEQ multiplex PCR; TCRdb's table is partial and in-frame only. The repertoire includes about 200,000 clones, about 88% of them detected once, and roughly 5.5% sits in the top ten. The chain recombines TRBV10-2 with TRBJ1-2; 9 bases are shared with TRBD1. The source is a man between 35 and 55 years old with active or convalescent COVID-19. The sample consisted of peripheral blood. In DNA, the CDR3 is TGCGCCAGCAGTGAGTCATGGACAGGGGCCCCCGGCTACACCTTC. It specifies CASSESWTGAPGYTF.